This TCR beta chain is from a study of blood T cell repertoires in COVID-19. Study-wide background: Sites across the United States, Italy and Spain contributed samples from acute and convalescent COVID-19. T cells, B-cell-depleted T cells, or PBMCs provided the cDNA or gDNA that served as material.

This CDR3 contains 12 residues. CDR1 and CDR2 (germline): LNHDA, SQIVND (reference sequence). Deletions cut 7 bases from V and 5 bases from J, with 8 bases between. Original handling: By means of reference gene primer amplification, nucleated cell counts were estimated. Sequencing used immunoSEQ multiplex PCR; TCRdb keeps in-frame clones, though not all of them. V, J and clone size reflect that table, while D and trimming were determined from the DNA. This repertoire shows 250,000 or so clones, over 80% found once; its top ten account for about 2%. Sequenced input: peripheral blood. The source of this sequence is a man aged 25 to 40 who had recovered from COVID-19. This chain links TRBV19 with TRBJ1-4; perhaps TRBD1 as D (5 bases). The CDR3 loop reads CASNRFNEKLFF. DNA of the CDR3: TGTGCCAGTAACAGGTTCAATGAAAAACTGTTTTTT.